This T cell receptor (beta chain) comes out of a study of blood T cell repertoires in COVID-19. This CDR3 region has 11 residues. Trimming cost V 2 bases and J 4 bases, with 5 bases left between them. Germline V gives CDR1 DFQATT, CDR2 SNEGSKA (reference sequence). Produced via immunoSEQ multiplex PCR; TCRdb's table is partial and in-frame only. The data show about 150,000 clones, around 87% seen once. Sequenced sample: peripheral blood. The chain carries TRBV20-1 and TRBJ1-2; the D gene is possibly TRBD1 (5 bases). This TCR was sampled from a woman older than 75 with COVID-19, enrolled during active disease. CDR3 sequence (DNA): TGCAGTGCTAGACAGGGCTATGGCTACACCTTC. This encodes CSARQGYGYTF.